This TCR beta chain was captured by sequencing in a study of cytomegalovirus exposure and HLA in healthy donors. Study outcomes and limitations: The study labeled more than 150 TCR beta chains cytomegalovirus-associated. Later analysis demonstrated an association between a missense DCLRE1C variant and TCR beta V- and J-gene trimming. Analyses of presence/absence relied on an assumption of roughly uniform sequencing depth across donors. Prior analysis indicated that the majority of TCR beta V segments exhibited productivity approximately 87% or approximately 30% of the time.

Germline V gene data show CDR1 as LNHDA and CDR2 as SQIVND (reference sequence). This CDR3 spans 13 amino acids. V trimming: 3 bases; J trimming: 3 bases; junction bases outside the gene matches: 2. Researchers ran the PCR with 60 Vbeta and 13 Jbeta primers. The data were produced by immunoSEQ multiplex PCR, yet TCRdb's version contains in-frame clones alone and is incomplete. This table holds roughly 150,000 clones, around 80% found once. As to this clone: Antigen: not known.

The chain employs TRBV19 and TRBJ2-7, with 7 bases identical to TRBD1. What was sequenced was PBMCs. This sequence was found in a woman aged 40 to 50 in good health and CMV-seronegative. This CDR3 reads CASSMNRGYEQYF. CDR3 in DNA: TGTGCCAGTAGTATGAACAGGGGCTACGAGCAGTACTTC. The entire variable domain, with the rest obtained from reference TRBV19 and TRBJ2-7, is as follows: DGGITQSPKYLFRKEGQNVTLSCEQNLNHDAMYWYRQDPGQGLRLIYYSQIVNDFQKGDIAEGYSVSREKKESFPLTVTSAQKNPTAFYLCASSMNRGYEQYFGPGTRLTVT.